The sequence of this TCR beta chain was determined in a study of monozygotic twins with inflammatory bowel disease. Broader study findings: IBD patients carried less diverse TCRbeta repertoires (inverse Simpson) than healthy co-twins.

Remarks on this clonotype: The antigen is not known.

The CDR3 is made up of 12 amino acids. Germline V lookup: CDR1 SGHRS, CDR2 YFSETQ. Generation of cDNA took place in eight separate reactions per sample. The template-switching step introduced UMIs that carried a 6-nucleotide sample barcode. TCRdb processed the 5' RACE reads again and assigns one entry to each CDR3 protein, with no DNA. This sample's table reports roughly 330,000 distinct CDR3 sequences. Sample: blood. This TCR came from a human donor with ulcerative colitis or Crohn's disease, or a healthy co-twin of an affected twin (not recorded which). V usage is TRBV5-1 and J usage is TRBJ2-1; TCRdb selects TRBD2, and the lack of DNA leaves this call unchecked. CDR3 sequence reads: CASSRGLTEQFF.